What follows are 28 T cell receptor beta chains derived from one specimen sequenced in a study of tissue T cells after allogeneic stem cell transplantation. Produced via immunoSEQ multiplex PCR; TCRdb's table is partial and in-frame only. Of some 45,000 clones listed, just under 95% are singletons. The sequencing here drew on blood, taken before transplantation. These receptors were obtained from a woman aged 35 to 70 who later had graft-versus-host disease after an allogeneic stem cell transplant.

This clone was detected once. The chain carries TRBV19 and TRBJ2-2; 7 bases fit TRBD1. The CDR3 runs to 15 residues. V was clipped by 5 bases and J by 1 base; unmatched bases: 4. Germline V gives CDR1 LNHDA, CDR2 SQIVND (reference sequence). In nucleotides, the CDR3 is TGTGCCAGTAGTGAGGGACAGATGAACACCGGGGAGCTGTTTTTT. It is translated as CASSEGQMNTGELFF.

The J gene is TRBJ2-7, the V gene TRBV18; perhaps TRBD2 as D (5 bases). The CDR3 is 14 amino acids. V was trimmed by 4 bases and J by 0 bases, leaving 10 bases between them. Germline V gene data show CDR1 as KGHSH and CDR2 as LQKENI. Here the CDR3 reads CASSLASSSYEQYF. The CDR3 DNA follows: TGTGCCAGCTCACTAGCGAGCAGCTCCTACGAGCAGTACTTC.

V and J are TRBV2 and TRBJ1-5; 9 nucleotides match TRBD1. The CDR3 sequence is 17 residues long. Germline values: CDR1 SNHLY, CDR2 FYNNEI. V shed 3 bases and J 6 bases; nucleotides not matched to a gene: 12. CDR3 residues: CASSEVGEQGASQPQHF. CDR3 nucleotides: TGTGCCAGCAGTGAGGTAGGAGAACAGGGGGCGAGTCAGCCCCAGCATTTT.

This chain connects TRBV30 to TRBJ1-2, with 8 bases that match TRBD1. The CDR3 has 14 residues. Germline CDR1 reads GTSNPN; CDR2 reads SVGIG (reference sequence). The V gene end was trimmed by 2 bases and the J gene end by 4 bases; junction bases not matched to a gene: 6. The CDR3 DNA reads TGTGCCTGGAGTCTGACAGGGGTGCCCTATGGCTACACCTTC. Residues: CAWSLTGVPYGYTF.

This clone was observed a single time. The V and J genes are TRBV27 and TRBJ1-5, with TRBD1 identical over 9 bases. This CDR3 contains 15 residues. Losses at the gene ends were 8 bases for V and 7 bases for J; bases not matched to a gene: 12. Looked up from germline, CDR1 is MNHEY and CDR2 is SMNVEV (reference sequence). This CDR3 is CASSDRGRLRQPQHF. The CDR3 DNA is TGTGCCAGCTCGGACAGGGGAAGGCTCAGACAGCCCCAGCATTTT.

The chain couples TRBV27 to TRBJ1-1; TRBD1 aligns across 8 bases. Unmatched junction bases numbered 11, after V lost 10 bases and J lost 4 bases. From germline, CDR1 is MNHEY and CDR2 SMNVEV (reference sequence). The CDR3 length is 14 residues. Here the CDR3 DNA reads TGTGCCACCCAATTGACAGGGGAAAGCACTGAAGCTTTCTTT. This gives the protein CATQLTGESTEAFF.

This clone has only a few counts. The chain has TRBV19 and TRBJ1-5; weak D call: TRBD1 (6 bases). From germline, CDR1 is LNHDA and CDR2 SQIVND (reference sequence). Trimming took 6 bases from V and 11 from J, leaving 20 bases between them. The CDR3 consists of 14 residues. The CDR3 spells CASSPPGHYVTQHF. CDR3 DNA sequence: TGTGCCAGTAGCCCCCCGGGACACTACGTGACCCAGCATTTT.

The chain has TRBV7-8 and TRBJ2-3; D might be TRBD2 (5 bases). Germline CDR1 SGHVS, CDR2 FQNEAQ. With 7 bases removed from V and 0 bases from J, the gap between germline ends came to 8 bases. The CDR3 contains 13 residues. The CDR3 region is CASTRASTDTQYF. CDR3 DNA: TGTGCCAGCACGCGGGCTAGCACAGATACGCAGTATTTT.

The chain recombines TRBV28 with TRBJ2-4; possibly TRBD1 or TRBD2 for D (5 bases each). V gave up 4 bases and J gave up 7 bases, with 17 bases separating them. Germline assignment: CDR1 MDHEN and CDR2 SYDVKM. The CDR3 totals 15 residues. DNA of the CDR3: TGTGCCAGCAGTTCGCGATTCGATGGGGGTAACATTCAGTACTTC. It translates to CASSSRFDGGNIQYF.

The chain couples TRBV9 to TRBJ2-5; 9 bases are a match to TRBD2. The CDR3 extends over 15 amino acids. Germline lookup yields CDR1 SGDLS and CDR2 YYNGEE. Unmatched junction bases numbered 3, after V lost 0 bases and J lost 3 bases. The CDR3 DNA reads as TGTGCCAGCAGCGTAGGAGTAGCGGGAGAAGAGACCCAGTACTTC. Translation gives CASSVGVAGEETQYF.

This sequence joins TRBV12-3 or TRBV12-4 and TRBJ2-1; D remains ambiguous. The CDR3 has 13 amino acids. Trimming stripped 8 bases from V and 2 bases from J, with 10 bases between. The CDR3 region is CASRLSPYNEQFF. The CDR3, as DNA: TGTGCCAGCCGACTCTCCCCCTACAATGAGCAGTTCTTC.

This clone was detected only a few times. The CDR3 sequence is CASSLVGTQSPLHF. As DNA, the CDR3 is TGTGCCAGCAGCTTAGTGGGGACCCAATCACCCCTCCACTTT. This sequence joins TRBV7-9 and TRBJ1-6; the D gene is possibly TRBD1 (5 bases). This CDR3 is 14 amino acids long. The V and J ends lost 1 base and 10 bases respectively, with 11 bases between them. Germline lookup yields CDR1 SEHNR and CDR2 FQNEAQ (reference sequence). Filled out from reference TRBV7-9 and TRBJ1-6, the complete variable domain reads DTGVSQNPRHKITKRGQNVTFRCDPISEHNRLYWYRQTLGQGPEFLTYFQNEAQLEKSRLLSDRFSAERPKGSFSTLEIQRTEQGDSAMYLCASSLVGTQSPLHFGNGTRLTVT.

The rearrangement joins TRBV5-1 to TRBJ2-5; 8 bases map to TRBD2. The CDR3 is 14 amino acids. The V gene's germline CDR1 is SGHRS and CDR2 YFSETQ. The V gene end was trimmed by 4 bases and the J gene end by 4 bases; junction bases not matched to a gene: 6. CDR3 nucleotides: TGCGCCAGCAGCCTAGGGACTAGTGGAGAGACCCAGTACTTC. As protein: CASSLGTSGETQYF.

This clone occurred once. The rearrangement links TRBV28 to TRBJ1-2; 10 bases are shared with TRBD1. The CDR3 runs 14 residues. Trimming took 4 bases from V and 4 from J; bases not matched to a gene: 3. Per the germline V gene, CDR1 is MDHEN and CDR2 is SYDVKM. Here the CDR3 DNA reads TGTGCCAGCAGTTCGGGACAGGGGATCTATGGCTACACCTTC. Residues: CASSSGQGIYGYTF.

In this sample, this clone turned up once. The CDR3 spells CSVSLRGGVYNEQFF. The CDR3 DNA follows: TGCAGCGTTAGCCTCCGAGGCGGGGTGTACAATGAGCAGTTCTTC. The chain couples TRBV29-1 to TRBJ2-1, with D possibly matching TRBD2 (6 bases). The V and J ends lost 5 bases and 4 bases respectively, with 18 bases between them. The CDR3 totals 15 residues. From germline, CDR1 is SQVTM and CDR2 ANQGSEA.

This clone was seen only once. The chain links TRBV29-1 to TRBJ2-2; D is unresolved. Germline values: CDR1 SQVTM, CDR2 ANQGSEA. With 7 bases removed from V and 4 bases from J, the gap between germline ends came to 7 bases. CDR3 length equals 11 residues. CDR3: CSATRTGELFF. The DNA for the CDR3 is TGCAGCGCCACACGCACCGGGGAGCTGTTTTTT.

This chain uses TRBV6-5 with TRBJ2-1; D perhaps matches TRBD2 (5 bases). V lost 0 bases and J 8 bases, leaving 17 bases between the germline ends. The length of the CDR3 is 16 residues. The germline gives CDR1 MNHEY, CDR2 SVGAGI. This CDR3 reads CASSYSMVGVVDEQFF. CDR3 nucleotides: TGTGCCAGCAGTTACTCCATGGTGGGAGTGGTCGATGAGCAGTTCTTC.

The chain is built from TRBV25-1 and TRBJ1-2; TRBD1 is a possible D gene (6 bases). The germline gives CDR1 MGHDK, CDR2 SYGVNS. CDR3 length equals 14 residues. Trimming took 6 bases from V and 0 from J, leaving 11 bases between them. CDR3 nucleotides: TGTGCCAGCAGCCCTTGGACAGCTAACTATGGCTACACCTTC. This encodes CASSPWTANYGYTF.

The chain employs TRBV7-2 and TRBJ1-2; D ambiguous. The germline V gene has CDR1 SGHTA and CDR2 FQGNSA. Trimming took off 1 base at V and 5 bases at J, with 8 bases between the two ends. This CDR3 is 13 amino acids long. CDR3 amino acids: CASSLDSFYGYTF. CDR3 nucleotide sequence: TGTGCCAGCAGCTTAGACAGTTTTTATGGCTACACCTTC.

The J gene is TRBJ2-7, the V gene TRBV7-2; 7 nucleotides match TRBD1. Germline CDR1 SGHTA, CDR2 FQGNSA. V lost 4 bases and J lost 0; bases outside the gene matches: 18. This CDR3 spans 19 amino acids. CDR3 bases: TGTGCCAGCAGCTCGGGGTCCCTCAGGGTGGGGGACAGCTCCTACGAGCAGTACTTC. It translates to CASSSGSLRVGDSSYEQYF.

The chain uses TRBV28 and TRBJ1-2; unclear D gene. This CDR3 is built from 14 residues. V was cut by 2 bases and J by 5 bases, with 12 bases left in between. CDR1 is MDHEN and CDR2 is SYDVKM in the germline V gene. The CDR3 loop is CASSLGGMSYGYTF. For the CDR3, the DNA is TGTGCCAGCAGTTTAGGTGGAATGAGTTATGGCTACACCTTC.

The chain recombines TRBV7-6 with TRBJ2-1, with D uncertain. The V gene's germline CDR1 is SGHVS and CDR2 FNYEAQ. V lost 0 bases to trimming and J lost 8 bases, with 2 bases between them. The CDR3 contains 11 residues. Here the CDR3 DNA reads TGTGCCAGCAGCTTAGCCCATGAGCAGTTCTTC. Protein: CASSLAHEQFF.

CDR3 coding DNA: TGTGCCAGCAGTACCCTGGGTCAGCCCCAGCATTTT. Translated: CASSTLGQPQHF. The chain links TRBV6-5 to TRBJ1-5, with unresolved D. The V end lost 5 bases, the J end lost 6 bases, and 8 bases lay between the germline ends. Germline V gene lookup returns CDR1 MNHEY and CDR2 SVGAGI. The CDR3 is 12 amino acids.

Here the CDR3 DNA reads TGTGCCAGCAGTTCGACTAGCGGGATCGCGAACACCGGGGAGCTGTTTTTT. Translated: CASSSTSGIANTGELFF. The V gene is TRBV28, the J gene TRBJ2-2; 11 positions match TRBD2. Germline V gives CDR1 MDHEN, CDR2 SYDVKM. The CDR3 length is 17 residues. The junction had 4 bases not matched to a gene; V was cut back by 4 bases and J by 0 bases.

The gene calls are TRBV28 and TRBJ1-2; D ambiguous. Germline values: CDR1 MDHEN, CDR2 SYDVKM. V shed 2 bases and J shed 4 bases, with 8 bases lying between them. CDR3 size: 13 residues. CDR3 DNA: TGTGCCAGCAGTTTAGATGAAGCCTATGGCTACACCTTC. Translating gives CASSLDEAYGYTF.

This rearrangement joins TRBV6-5 to TRBJ1-2; TRBD1 aligns across 7 bases. The CDR3 runs to 14 residues. The germline V gene has CDR1 MNHEY and CDR2 SVGAGI. The V and J ends lost 6 bases and 0 bases, in that order; junction bases with no gene match: 4. The chain's CDR3 is CASRNRGTNYGYTF. Here the CDR3 DNA reads TGTGCCAGCAGGAACAGGGGTACTAACTATGGCTACACCTTC.

This clone was seen more than once but under ten times. The rearrangement links TRBV19 to TRBJ1-1, with TRBD1 identical over 7 bases. Losses at the gene ends were 3 bases for V and 4 bases for J; bases not matched to a gene: 8. Germline CDR1 reads LNHDA; CDR2 reads SQIVND (reference sequence). This CDR3 is 15 amino acids long. CDR3 sequence reads: CASSIFARGTTEAFF. The DNA for the CDR3 is TGTGCCAGTAGTATTTTTGCCAGGGGGACCACTGAAGCTTTCTTT.

This clone appeared once. V is TRBV29-1 and J is TRBJ2-2; D remains ambiguous. The CDR3 is 12 amino acids. The V gene lost 5 bases and the J gene lost 1 base, with 5 bases spanning the gap. CDR1 is SQVTM, CDR2 ANQGSEA, per germline. The CDR3 is CSVFLNTGELFF. Here the CDR3 DNA reads TGCAGCGTTTTTTTGAACACCGGGGAGCTGTTTTTT.